This passage covers 12 T cell receptor beta chains from one sample sequenced in a study of OX40 agonist ivuxolimab in advanced cancers. Clones were read by immunoSEQ multiplex PCR, and TCRdb kept only the in-frame ones, dropping some. The sample carries about 49,000 clones, around 85% recorded once. The sequences come from CD4+ or CD8+ T cells sorted from blood, collected in a trial of the OX40 agonist ivuxolimab. These receptors were taken from an adult with an advanced solid tumor such as melanoma, head and neck, liver or kidney cancer.

The chain couples TRBV5-1 to TRBJ2-5, with TRBD2 as a possible D gene (5 bases). The CDR3 runs 16 residues. V lost 5 bases to trimming and J lost 5 bases, with 22 bases between them. Germline V gene data show CDR1 as SGHRS and CDR2 as YFSETQ. The CDR3 is CASSPRSSTRGETQYF. The CDR3 nucleotides are TGCGCCAGCAGTCCCCGGTCCAGCACAAGAGGGGAGACCCAGTACTTC.

The chain has TRBV2 and TRBJ1-4; D is ambiguous. Germline V gene data show CDR1 as SNHLY and CDR2 as FYNNEI. Deletions cut 8 bases from V and 10 bases from J, with 14 bases between. This CDR3 has 12 residues. The CDR3 sequence: CASRGRMVKLFF. The CDR3 DNA reads TGTGCCAGCCGGGGAAGGATGGTAAAACTGTTTTTT.

The chain employs TRBV6-6 and TRBJ2-1; 9 nucleotides align to TRBD2. After removal of 6 bases from V and 8 bases from J, the junction contained 5 bases not matched to a gene. This CDR3 is built from 13 residues. Germline V CDR1 and CDR2: MNHNY, SVGAGI (reference sequence). The CDR3 reads CASSAGTSYEQFF. CDR3 DNA sequence: TGTGCCAGCAGCGCCGGGACTAGCTATGAGCAGTTCTTC.

The chain has TRBV7-2 and TRBJ2-1; TRBD2 aligns across 13 bases. The CDR3 is 15 amino acids. Trimming at V came to 5 bases and at J to 5 bases, leaving 3 bases not matched to a gene. Per germline, CDR1 SGHTA and CDR2 FQGNSA. CDR3 sequence (DNA): TGTGCCAGCAGCGCGGGACTAGCGGGGAACAATGAGCAGTTCTTC. Translation: CASSAGLAGNNEQFF.

This clone occurred a few times. The chain employs TRBV15 and TRBJ1-2; unclear D gene. The germline V gene encodes CDR1 LNHNV and CDR2 YYDKDF (reference sequence). The V end lost 6 bases, the J end lost 4 bases, and 9 bases lay between the germline ends. The length of the CDR3 is 12 residues. CDR3 bases: TGTGCCACCAGTTTAGGCCTCTATGGCTACACCTTC. This translates into CATSLGLYGYTF.

This chain connects TRBV5-6 to TRBJ2-5, with D perhaps assigned TRBD1 or TRBD2 (6 bases each). Trimming removed 2 bases from V and 4 bases from J, with 12 bases in between. Per germline, CDR1 SGHDT and CDR2 YYEEEE. The CDR3 spans 14 residues. CDR3 nucleotides: TGTGCCAGCAGCTTTTCGGGGGCGCGAGAGACCCAGTACTTC. Its protein product is CASSFSGARETQYF. The variable domain in full, with the rest retrieved from reference TRBV5-6 and TRBJ2-5, is DAGVTQSPTHLIKTRGQQVTLRCSPKSGHDTVSWYQQALGQGPQFIFQYYEEEERQRGNFPDRFSGHQFPNYSSELNVNALLLGDSALYLCASSFSGARETQYFGPGTRLLVL.

Here the CDR3 DNA reads TGCGCCAGCAGCCAAGGCGATACGGGCCCCGGGGAGCTGTTTTTT. Translated: CASSQGDTGPGELFF. This chain uses TRBV4-1 with TRBJ2-2, with D hard to call. Germline V CDR1 and CDR2: MGHRA, YSYEKL. V lost 1 base and J 6 bases, leaving 12 bases between the germline ends. There are 15 residues in the CDR3.

The V call is TRBV29-1, the J call TRBJ1-1; D is uncertain. Germline V gene sequence: CDR1 SQVTM, CDR2 ANQGSEA. The CDR3 is made up of 13 amino acids. The germline V and J ends were trimmed by 5 bases and 1 base, with 11 bases remaining between them. The CDR3 here is CSVRRERNTEAFF. Here the CDR3 DNA reads TGCAGCGTTCGAAGAGAGAGGAACACTGAAGCTTTCTTT.

This clone was picked up a small number of times. V is TRBV7-2 and J is TRBJ2-6, with 10 positions matching TRBD2. From germline, CDR1 is SGHTA and CDR2 FQGNSA. Losses at the gene ends were 1 base for V and 0 bases for J; bases not matched to a gene: 3. This CDR3 has 18 residues. CDR3 in DNA: TGTGCCAGCAGCTTAGTCCCTAGCGGGAGCTCTGGGGCCAACGTCCTGACTTTC. It yields the protein CASSLVPSGSSGANVLTF.

The chain carries TRBV21-1 and TRBJ2-7; the D call in the table, TRBD2, was not verified against the DNA. TRBV21-1 is listed as a pseudogene. This CDR3 has 15 residues. CDR3 amino acids: CASSNWYQRTYEQYF. CDR3 DNA sequence: TGTGCCAGCAGCAATTGGTACCAGCGTACCTACGAGCAGTACTTC.

The J gene is TRBJ2-3, the V gene TRBV5-1; 14 nucleotides match TRBD2. CDR3 length: 18 residues. Germline V CDR1 and CDR2: SGHRS, YFSETQ. V dropped 3 bases and J dropped 3; count of bases not matched to a gene: 9. This CDR3 is CASSSGATSGRETDTQYF. The CDR3 DNA reads TGCGCCAGCAGCTCAGGGGCGACTAGCGGGAGGGAGACAGATACGCAGTATTTT.

The chain recombines TRBV6-5 with TRBJ2-2; 7 bases fit TRBD2. The CDR3 consists of 16 residues. J gave up 6 bases and V 0 bases, and 7 bases lay outside the gene matches. Germline CDR1 and CDR2: MNHEY and SVGAGI. CDR3 sequence: CASSYSTGGGAGELFF. The CDR3 nucleotides read TGTGCCAGCAGTTACTCGACGGGGGGAGGAGCCGGGGAGCTGTTTTTT.